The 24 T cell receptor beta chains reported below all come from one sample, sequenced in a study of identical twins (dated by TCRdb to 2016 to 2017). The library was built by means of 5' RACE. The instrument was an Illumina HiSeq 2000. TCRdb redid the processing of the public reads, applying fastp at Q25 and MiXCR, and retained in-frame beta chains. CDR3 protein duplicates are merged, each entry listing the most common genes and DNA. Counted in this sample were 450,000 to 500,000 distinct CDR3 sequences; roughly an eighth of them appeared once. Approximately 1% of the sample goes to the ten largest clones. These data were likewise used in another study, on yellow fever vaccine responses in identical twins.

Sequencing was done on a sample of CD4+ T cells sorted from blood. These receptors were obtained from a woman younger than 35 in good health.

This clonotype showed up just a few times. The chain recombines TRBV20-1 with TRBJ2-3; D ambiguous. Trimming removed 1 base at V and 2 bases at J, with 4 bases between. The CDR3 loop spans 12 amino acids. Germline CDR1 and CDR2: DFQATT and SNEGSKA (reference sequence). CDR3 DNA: TGCAGTGCTAGAGGCTTCACAGATACGCAGTATTTT. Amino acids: CSARGFTDTQYF.

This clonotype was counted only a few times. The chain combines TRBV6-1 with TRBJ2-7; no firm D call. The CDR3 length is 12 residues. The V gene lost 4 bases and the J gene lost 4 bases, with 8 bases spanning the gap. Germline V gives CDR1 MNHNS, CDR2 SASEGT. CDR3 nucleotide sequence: TGTGCCAGCAGTGGCGTACCATACGAGCAGTACTTC. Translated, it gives CASSGVPYEQYF.

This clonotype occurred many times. The CDR3 DNA reads as TGTGCCAGCAGTATAGGGGGACAGGGGGGTTTCGAGCAGTACTTC. Protein sequence: CASSIGGQGGFEQYF. V and J are TRBV28 and TRBJ2-7; 11 bases match TRBD1. CDR1 is MDHEN, CDR2 SYDVKM, per germline. The CDR3 totals 15 residues. V shed 5 bases and J 6 bases; nucleotides not matched to a gene: 9.

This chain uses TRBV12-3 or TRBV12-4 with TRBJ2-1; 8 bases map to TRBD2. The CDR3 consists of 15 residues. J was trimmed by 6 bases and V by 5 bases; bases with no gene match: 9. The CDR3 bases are TGTGCCAGCAGTCTTCAGCGGGGGTCACCCAATGAGCAGTTCTTC. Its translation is CASSLQRGSPNEQFF.

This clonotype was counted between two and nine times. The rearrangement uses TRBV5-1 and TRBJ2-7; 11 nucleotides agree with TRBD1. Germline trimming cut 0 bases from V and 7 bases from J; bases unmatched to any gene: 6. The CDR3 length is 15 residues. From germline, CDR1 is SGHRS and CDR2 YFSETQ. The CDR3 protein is CASSLAGQGAQEQYF. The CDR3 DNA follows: TGCGCCAGCAGCTTGGCCGGACAGGGGGCCCAAGAGCAGTACTTC.

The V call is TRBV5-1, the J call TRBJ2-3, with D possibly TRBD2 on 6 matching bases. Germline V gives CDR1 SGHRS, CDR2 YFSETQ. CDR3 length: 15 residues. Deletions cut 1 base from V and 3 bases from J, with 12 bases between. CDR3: CASSLRGIETDTQYF. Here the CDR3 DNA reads TGCGCCAGCAGCTTGCGCGGGATAGAGACAGATACGCAGTATTTT.

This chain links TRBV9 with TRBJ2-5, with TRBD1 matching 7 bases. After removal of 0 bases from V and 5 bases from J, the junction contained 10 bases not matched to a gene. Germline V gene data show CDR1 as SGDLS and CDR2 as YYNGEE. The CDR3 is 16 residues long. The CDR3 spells CASSVGVRGQVETQYF. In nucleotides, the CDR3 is TGTGCCAGCAGCGTAGGCGTGAGGGGGCAAGTGGAGACCCAGTACTTC.

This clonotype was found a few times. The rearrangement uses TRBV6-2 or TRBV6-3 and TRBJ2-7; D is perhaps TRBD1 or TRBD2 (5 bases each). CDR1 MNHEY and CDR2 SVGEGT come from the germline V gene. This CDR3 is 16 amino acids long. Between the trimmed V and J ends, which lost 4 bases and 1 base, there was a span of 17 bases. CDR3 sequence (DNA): TGTGCCAGCAGTTCCCCACCGGGACGTTTATCCTACGAGCAGTACTTC. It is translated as CASSSPPGRLSYEQYF.

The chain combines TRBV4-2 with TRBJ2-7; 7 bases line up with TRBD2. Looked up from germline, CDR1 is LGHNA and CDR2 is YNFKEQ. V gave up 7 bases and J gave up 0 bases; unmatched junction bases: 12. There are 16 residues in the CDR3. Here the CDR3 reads CASTSDGGGSSYEQYF. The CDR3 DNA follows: TGTGCCAGCACTTCCGACGGGGGAGGGAGCTCCTACGAGCAGTACTTC.

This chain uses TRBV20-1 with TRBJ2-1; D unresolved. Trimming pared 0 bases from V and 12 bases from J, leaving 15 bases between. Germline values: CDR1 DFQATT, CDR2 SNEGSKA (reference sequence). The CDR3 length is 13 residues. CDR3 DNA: TGCAGTGCTAGAGATGGCAGGAGAGAGAGGCAGTTCTTC. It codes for CSARDGRRERQFF.

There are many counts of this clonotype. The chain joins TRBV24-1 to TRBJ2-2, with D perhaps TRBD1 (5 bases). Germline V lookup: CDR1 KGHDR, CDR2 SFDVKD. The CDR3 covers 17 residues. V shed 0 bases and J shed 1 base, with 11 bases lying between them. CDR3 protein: CATSDLSGRENTGELFF. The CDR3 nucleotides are TGTGCCACCAGTGATTTGAGTGGCAGGGAGAACACCGGGGAGCTGTTTTTT.

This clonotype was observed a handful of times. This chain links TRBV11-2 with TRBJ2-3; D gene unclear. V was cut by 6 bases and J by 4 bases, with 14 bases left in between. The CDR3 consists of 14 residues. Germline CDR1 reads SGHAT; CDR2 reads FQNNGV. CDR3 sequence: CASSFALMADTQYF. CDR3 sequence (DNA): TGTGCCAGCAGTTTCGCGTTGATGGCAGATACGCAGTATTTT.

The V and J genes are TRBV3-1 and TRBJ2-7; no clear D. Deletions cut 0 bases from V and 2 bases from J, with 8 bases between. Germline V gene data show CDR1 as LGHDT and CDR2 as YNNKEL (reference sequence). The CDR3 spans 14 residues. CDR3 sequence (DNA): TGTGCCAGCAGCCAAGACGCGGTTACCTACGAGCAGTACTTC. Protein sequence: CASSQDAVTYEQYF.

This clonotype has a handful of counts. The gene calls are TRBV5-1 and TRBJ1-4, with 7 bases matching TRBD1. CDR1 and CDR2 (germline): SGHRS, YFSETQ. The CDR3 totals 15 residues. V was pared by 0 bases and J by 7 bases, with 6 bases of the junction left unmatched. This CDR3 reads CASSLEGQNGEKLFF. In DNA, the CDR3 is TGCGCCAGCAGCTTGGAGGGACAGAATGGTGAAAAACTGTTTTTT.

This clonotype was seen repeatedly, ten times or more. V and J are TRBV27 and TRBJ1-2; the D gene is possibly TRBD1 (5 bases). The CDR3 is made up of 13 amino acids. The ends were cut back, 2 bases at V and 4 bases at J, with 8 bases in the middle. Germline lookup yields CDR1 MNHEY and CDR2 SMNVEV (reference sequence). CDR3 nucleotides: TGTGCCAGCAGTTTAGACAGACTCTATGGCTACACCTTC. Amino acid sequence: CASSLDRLYGYTF.

CDR3 region: CASRTSGTGNEKLFF. CDR3 DNA sequence: TGTGCCAGCAGAACCTCCGGGACAGGGAATGAAAAACTGTTTTTT. This rearrangement joins TRBV28 to TRBJ1-4, with 9 bases matching TRBD1. J was trimmed by 5 bases and V by 6 bases; bases with no gene match: 7. CDR1 MDHEN and CDR2 SYDVKM come from the germline V gene. The CDR3 sequence is 15 residues long.

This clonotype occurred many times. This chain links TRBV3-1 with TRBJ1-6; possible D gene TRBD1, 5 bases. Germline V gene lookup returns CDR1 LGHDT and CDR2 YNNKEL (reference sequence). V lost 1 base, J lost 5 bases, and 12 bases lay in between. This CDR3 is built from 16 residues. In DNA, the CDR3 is TGTGCCAGCAGCCAAGTGGCAGGGCGGAATAATTCACCCCTCCACTTT. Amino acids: CASSQVAGRNNSPLHF. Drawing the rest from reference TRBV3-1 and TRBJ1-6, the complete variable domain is DTAVSQTPKYLVTQMGNDKSIKCEQNLGHDTMYWYKQDSKKFLKIMFSYNNKELIINETVPNRFSPKSPDKAHLNLHINSLELGDSAVYFCASSQVAGRNNSPLHFGNGTRLTVT.

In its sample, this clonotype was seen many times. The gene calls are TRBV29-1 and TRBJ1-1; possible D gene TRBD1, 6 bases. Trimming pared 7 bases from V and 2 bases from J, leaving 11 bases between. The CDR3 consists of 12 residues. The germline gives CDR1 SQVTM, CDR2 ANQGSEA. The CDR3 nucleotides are TGCAGCGCCCTCAGGGGCAACACTGAAGCTTTCTTT. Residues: CSALRGNTEAFF.

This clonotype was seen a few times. CDR3: CASSNMGGTTDTQYF. For the CDR3, the DNA is TGTGCCAGCAGCAACATGGGGGGTACCACAGATACGCAGTATTTT. The chain is built from TRBV7-9 and TRBJ2-3; weak D call: TRBD2 (6 bases). Germline V gene sequence: CDR1 SEHNR, CDR2 FQNEAQ (reference sequence). CDR3 length: 15 residues. Trimming cost V 5 bases and J 2 bases, with 14 bases left between them.

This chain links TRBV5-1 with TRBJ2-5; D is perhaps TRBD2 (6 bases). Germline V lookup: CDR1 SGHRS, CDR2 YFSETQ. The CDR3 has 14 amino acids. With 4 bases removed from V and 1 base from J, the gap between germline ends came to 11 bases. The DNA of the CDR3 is TGCGCCAGCAGCCCCCTGCGGGGCCAAGAGACCCAGTACTTC. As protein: CASSPLRGQETQYF.

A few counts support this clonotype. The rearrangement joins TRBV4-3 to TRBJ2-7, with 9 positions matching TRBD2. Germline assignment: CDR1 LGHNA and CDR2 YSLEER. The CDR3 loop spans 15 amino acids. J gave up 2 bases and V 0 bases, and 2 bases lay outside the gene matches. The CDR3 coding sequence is TGCGCCAGCAGCCAAGATCGCGGGAGGGCCTACGAGCAGTACTTC. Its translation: CASSQDRGRAYEQYF.

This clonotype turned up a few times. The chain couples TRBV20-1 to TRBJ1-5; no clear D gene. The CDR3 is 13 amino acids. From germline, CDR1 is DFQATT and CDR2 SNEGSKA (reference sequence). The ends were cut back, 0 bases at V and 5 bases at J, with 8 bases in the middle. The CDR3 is CSARDGSHQPQHF. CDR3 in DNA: TGCAGTGCTAGAGATGGGAGTCATCAGCCCCAGCATTTT.

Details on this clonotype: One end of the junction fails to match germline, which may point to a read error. The CDR3 is CSAPLGRATF. The DNA of the CDR3 is TGCAGTGCCCCGCTGGGCCGCGCGACATTC. V is TRBV20-1 and J is TRBJ2-7; D ambiguous. Germline CDR1 and CDR2: DFQATT and SNEGSKA (reference sequence). This CDR3 region has 10 residues.

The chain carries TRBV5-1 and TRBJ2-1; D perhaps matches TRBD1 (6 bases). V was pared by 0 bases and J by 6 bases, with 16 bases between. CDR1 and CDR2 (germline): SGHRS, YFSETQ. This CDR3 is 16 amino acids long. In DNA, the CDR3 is TGCGCCAGCAGCTTGGAGACAGGTTTCACGGGCAATGAGCAGTTCTTC. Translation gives CASSLETGFTGNEQFF.